The 18 T cell receptor beta chains below all came from one sample that was sequenced in a study of vaccination effects on CD4 cells after COVID-19. No antigen has been identified for these receptors. Sequencing was performed with immunoSEQ multiplex PCR; in TCRdb, only in-frame clones are kept and a portion is missing. The data hold about 46,000 clones, with 65% to 75% observed a single time. Following culture for around 9 days, CD4+ T cells were isolated. The person's infection with SARS-CoV-2, confirmed by PCR, took place between March and December 2020. All participants had two doses of either the BNT162b2 or mRNA-1273 vaccine. The sequenced sample was CD4+ T cells from PBMCs cultured without peptide, obtained after COVID-19 vaccination. The origin of the receptors is a human donor who had a prior SARS-CoV-2 infection.

The chain is built from TRBV11-2 and TRBJ2-7; D is uncertain. CDR1 is SGHAT and CDR2 is FQNNGV in the germline V gene. V was pared by 5 bases and J by 6 bases, with 17 bases between. The CDR3 length is 14 residues. CDR3 in DNA: TGTGCCAGCAGCCCAGTTGGTGTTTTCGGCGAGCAGTACTTC. Protein: CASSPVGVFGEQYF.

This sequence joins TRBV28 and TRBJ1-5; D ambiguous. V lost 8 bases and J 0 bases, leaving 14 bases between the germline ends. The length of the CDR3 is 15 residues. CDR1 and CDR2 from the germline V gene are MDHEN and SYDVKM. CDR3: CASVLGRNSNQPQHF. The CDR3 coding sequence is TGTGCCAGCGTCCTCGGACGGAATAGCAATCAGCCCCAGCATTTT.

By frequency in the sample, this clone is medium-sized. The chain recombines TRBV6-5 with TRBJ2-1; tentatively, D is TRBD2 (5 bases). Germline V lookup: CDR1 MNHEY, CDR2 SVGAGI. The CDR3 has 13 amino acids. The V gene lost 6 bases and the J gene lost 4 bases, with 10 bases spanning the gap. The DNA of the CDR3 is TGTGCCAGCAGCAGGACTGATTACAATGAGCAGTTCTTC. It encodes CASSRTDYNEQFF.

The chain carries TRBV14 and TRBJ1-2, with a weak D call TRBD1 (6 bases). With 2 bases removed from V and 7 bases from J, the gap between germline ends came to 14 bases. The CDR3 has 14 residues. Per germline, CDR1 SGHDN and CDR2 FVKESK. The chain's CDR3 is CASSQYAGAGGYTF. CDR3 nucleotide sequence: TGTGCCAGCAGCCAATATGCAGGGGCGGGTGGCTACACCTTC.

J is TRBJ1-6 and V is TRBV28, with D perhaps TRBD1 (5 bases). The germline V and J ends were trimmed by 5 bases and 2 bases, with 13 bases remaining between them. Per germline, CDR1 MDHEN and CDR2 SYDVKM. CDR3 length equals 16 residues. The CDR3 sequence is CASSKPAGPYNSPLHF. The CDR3 bases are TGTGCCAGCAGTAAACCAGCAGGGCCCTATAATTCACCCCTCCACTTT.

This clone was seen just once. The V gene is TRBV20-1, the J gene TRBJ2-1; 7 bases are shared with TRBD1. The CDR3 has 11 residues. Germline assignment: CDR1 DFQATT and CDR2 SNEGSKA (reference sequence). The trim removed 6 bases at V and 8 bases at J, leaving 4 bases unmatched. The CDR3 sequence: CSAPTGYEQFF. The CDR3 region has the DNA TGCAGTGCCCCGACAGGGTATGAGCAGTTCTTC.

The rearrangement uses TRBV5-1 and TRBJ2-3; D perhaps matches TRBD2 (6 bases). Trimming took off 3 bases at V and 6 bases at J, with 14 bases between the two ends. The germline V gene has CDR1 SGHRS and CDR2 YFSETQ. The CDR3 totals 14 residues. CDR3 loop: CASSSRDWQDTQYF. The CDR3 coding sequence is TGCGCCAGCAGCTCCCGGGACTGGCAGGATACGCAGTATTTT.

The V call is TRBV2, the J call TRBJ1-5, with no clear D. The V and J ends lost 6 bases and 5 bases respectively, with 20 bases between them. In germline, CDR1 is SNHLY, CDR2 FYNNEI. The CDR3 contains 16 residues. In DNA form, the CDR3 reads TGTGCCAGCAGCTTGACAAGGAGGGTCGTTTATCAGCCCCAGCATTTT. This gives the protein CASSLTRRVVYQPQHF.

The chain uses TRBV27 and TRBJ2-6; no firm D call. The CDR3 loop spans 16 amino acids. V was shortened by 2 bases and J by 0 bases, with 8 bases between the two germline ends. The germline gives CDR1 MNHEY, CDR2 SMNVEV (reference sequence). CDR3 sequence reads: CASSLNAVSGANVLTF. CDR3 coding DNA: TGTGCCAGCAGTTTAAACGCGGTCTCTGGGGCCAACGTCCTGACTTTC.

J is TRBJ2-4 and V is TRBV11-2; 7 bases are shared with TRBD2. The CDR3 totals 14 residues. The germline V gene has CDR1 SGHAT and CDR2 FQNNGV. Trimming cost V 3 bases and J 9 bases; bases outside gene matches: 8. CDR3 sequence reads: CASSLGGRQSIQYF. The CDR3 nucleotides read TGTGCCAGCAGCTTGGGGGGGAGGCAAAGCATTCAGTACTTC.

The chain recombines TRBV11-3 with TRBJ2-7; TRBD2 matches 7 bases. After removal of 5 bases from V and 4 bases from J, the junction contained 5 bases not matched to a gene. The CDR3 covers 13 residues. Germline V gene lookup returns CDR1 SGHNT and CDR2 YENEEA. In nucleotides, the CDR3 is TGTGCCAGCAGCCCTAGCGGATATTACGAGCAGTACTTC. Translated, it gives CASSPSGYYEQYF.

This chain uses TRBV2 with TRBJ1-6, with TRBD1 matching 8 bases. The CDR3 covers 14 residues. Germline values: CDR1 SNHLY, CDR2 FYNNEI. The junction had 4 bases not matched to a gene; V was cut back by 6 bases and J by 6 bases. In nucleotides, the CDR3 is TGTGCCAGCAGCAACAGGGGGTTTAATTCACCCCTCCACTTT. Its translation is CASSNRGFNSPLHF.

V gene TRBV6-5 combines with J gene TRBJ2-5; 7 nucleotides align to TRBD1. Germline CDR1 and CDR2: MNHEY and SVGAGI. With 6 bases clipped from V and 5 bases from J, the junction kept 9 bases outside the gene matches. CDR3 length: 14 residues. The CDR3: CASSGTARTETQYF. CDR3 coding DNA: TGTGCCAGCAGCGGGACAGCGAGGACGGAGACCCAGTACTTC.

This clone was seen a few times. The junction and the germline gene differ at one end; a read error may be behind it. The chain uses TRBV6-2 or TRBV6-3 and TRBJ2-1; TRBD1 might be the D (5 bases). Germline CDR1 MNHEY, CDR2 SVGEGT. This CDR3 region has 14 residues. CDR3 sequence reads: CASTYHDKGNEQFF. CDR3 nucleotides: TGTGCCAGCACTTACCACGACAAGGGGAATGAGCAGTTCTTC.

The V and J genes are TRBV24-1 and TRBJ2-3; 9 nucleotides align to TRBD2. The length of the CDR3 is 15 residues. The V gene end was trimmed by 9 bases and the J gene end by 2 bases; junction bases not matched to a gene: 8. Germline CDR1 and CDR2: KGHDR and SFDVKD. Here the CDR3 DNA reads TGTGCCACCCAAGGGCGGGGGGGATCCACAGATACGCAGTATTTT. Translated, it gives CATQGRGGSTDTQYF.

This chain links TRBV28 with TRBJ2-3; a possible D gene is TRBD1 (8 bases). The CDR3 covers 16 residues. Germline lookup yields CDR1 MDHEN and CDR2 SYDVKM. Trimming removed 3 bases from V and 1 base from J, with 14 bases in between. CDR3 amino acids: CASSFQQGGGTDTQYF. CDR3 sequence (DNA): TGTGCCAGCAGTTTCCAACAGGGGGGGGGCACAGATACGCAGTATTTT.

J is TRBJ2-3 and V is TRBV9, with 10 nucleotides matching TRBD2. CDR1 and CDR2 (germline): SGDLS, YYNGEE. CDR3 length: 14 residues. After removal of 3 bases from V and 6 bases from J, the junction contained 4 bases not matched to a gene. CDR3 protein: CASSAKTSGDTQYF. DNA for the CDR3: TGTGCCAGCAGCGCCAAGACTAGCGGGGATACGCAGTATTTT.

The V and J genes are TRBV21-1 and TRBJ2-5; TRBD1 is the table's D call, not checked against the DNA. TRBV21-1 is given as a pseudogene. The CDR3 spans 13 residues. As DNA, the CDR3 is TGTGCCAGCAGCACGGACAACCAAGAGACCCAGTACTTC. This translates into CASSTDNQETQYF.